These 7 T cell receptor beta chains were sequenced from one sample in a study of post-analysis software for immune sequencing data. Study-wide results and caveats: Higher frequency in patients than in controls was seen for about five TRBV segments, with TRBV5-6, TRBV5-1 and TRBV20-1 among them.

Their antigens remain unidentified. Unique molecular identifiers had been added to the TCR beta cDNA libraries. TCRdb used MiXCR to reprocess the PCR reads, holding one entry per CDR3 protein. The sample lists about 200,000 distinct CDR3 sequences; approximately 28% were seen once. The sample taken for sequencing was blood. Source of these receptors: a girl aged 2-17 years with multiple sclerosis.

This clonotype was counted at least ten times. V is TRBV4-1 and J is TRBJ2-7; D remains unclear. V lost 0 bases and J 4 bases, leaving 1 base between the germline ends. The length of the CDR3 is 11 residues. Germline loops: CDR1 MGHRA, CDR2 YSYEKL. CDR3 protein: CASSQEYEQYF. The CDR3 nucleotides read TGCGCCAGCAGCCAAGAATACGAGCAGTACTTC.

In this sample, this clonotype turned up a few times. The genes are TRBV18 and TRBJ2-1; TRBD2 matches at 7 bases. V lost 8 bases, J lost 4 bases, and 11 bases stayed unmatched. This CDR3 is built from 15 residues. Germline loops: CDR1 KGHSH, CDR2 LQKENI. The CDR3 DNA reads as TGTGCCAGCCAAACTAGCCGGCGGGGGTACAATGAGCAGTTCTTC. It yields the protein CASQTSRRGYNEQFF.

In the case of this clonotype: This may be a read error: a much more frequent sequence differs by one nucleotide. J is TRBJ2-7 and V is TRBV20-1; 16 nucleotides align to TRBD2. Germline V gives CDR1 DFQATT, CDR2 SNEGSKA (reference sequence). The CDR3 is 18 residues long. Losses at the gene ends were 3 bases for V and 7 bases for J; bases not matched to a gene: 15. The CDR3 sequence is CSARPGTSGRAKVDEQYF. The CDR3 nucleotides read TGCAGTGCTAGGCCCGGGACTAGCGGGAGGGCCAAGGTCGATGAGCAGTACTTC.

This clonotype has a handful of counts. The V gene is TRBV20-1, the J gene TRBJ1-1; no clear D. Deletions cut 5 bases from V and 9 bases from J, with 7 bases between. Germline assignment: CDR1 DFQATT and CDR2 SNEGSKA (reference sequence). There are 9 residues in the CDR3. Here the CDR3 reads CSAPGQAFF. The CDR3 nucleotides read TGCAGTGCTCCGGGCCAAGCTTTCTTT.

With respect to this clonotype: A much larger clone sits a single nucleotide away, making a read error possible. This chain links TRBV6-2 or TRBV6-3 with TRBJ2-4; the match to TRBD2 covers 8 bases. The end of the DNA is better explained by TRBJ2-7, so the J call may be wrong. Germline loops: CDR1 MNHEY, CDR2 SVGEGT. This CDR3 has 15 residues. CDR3 sequence: CANSSPGLGHYEQYF. The CDR3 nucleotides read TGTGCCAACAGTTCCCCGGGACTAGGCCATTACGAGCAGTACTTC.

Note on this clonotype: This may be a read error, as it is one base from a much larger clone. This chain joins TRBV29-1 and TRBJ2-1, with D perhaps TRBD1 (7 bases). The J call is uncertain, as TRBJ2-7 better fits the DNA end. The length of the CDR3 is 14 residues. CDR1 and CDR2 (germline): SQVTM, ANQGSEA. The CDR3 spells CSVGRDSSYNEQYF. The CDR3 DNA sequence: TGCAGCGTTGGGCGGGACAGCTCCTACAATGAGCAGTACTTC.

Details on this clonotype: A read error is likely, as this CDR3 ends without the conserved phenylalanine or tryptophan. V and J are TRBV20-1 and TRBJ1-2; D may be TRBD1 (5 bases). This CDR3 contains 14 residues. V was cut by 3 bases and J by 2 bases, with 13 bases left in between. The germline gives CDR1 DFQATT, CDR2 SNEGSKA (reference sequence). This chain's CDR3 is CSASAGTTNYGYTI. Written as DNA, the CDR3 is TGCAGTGCTAGTGCAGGGACCACGAACTATGGCTACACCATC.